The clone carrying this TCR beta chain has a handful of counts. Its antigen remains unidentified. PCR involved 60 Vbeta and 13 Jbeta primers. Original methodology: Among the unique TCR beta chains that a later analysis counted, about 79 million in all, 10 million to 13 million were shared. The repertoire was sequenced with immunoSEQ multiplex PCR; TCRdb's copy has only in-frame clones and lacks some. Clone size and V and J calls were adopted from that table, with D and trimming inferred from the DNA. The sample shows 150,000 to 200,000 clones, 65% to 85% of them seen only once. The germline V gene has CDR1 SEHNR and CDR2 FQNEAQ (reference sequence). There are 15 residues in the CDR3. V shed 5 bases, J shed 3 bases, and the junction held 8 bases outside the gene matches. This specimen belongs to a study of cytomegalovirus exposure and HLA in healthy donors. Broader study findings: Most TCR sequences showed up rarely, but some public TCRs showed up in many donors. A later analysis linked a missense variant in DCLRE1C to the trimming of TCR beta V and J genes. Clonal expansion, a later analysis showed, was greater in HLA-associated TCR beta chains than in equally common others.

This chain links TRBV7-9 with TRBJ1-1; TRBD1 aligns across 8 bases. This TCR was sampled from a woman younger than 45 in good health and CMV-seropositive. Sequences were obtained from PBMCs. CDR3 sequence (DNA): TGTGCCAGCAGCCCTCAGGACAGGGCTTACACTGAAGCTTTCTTT. This codes for CASSPQDRAYTEAFF.